Listed below are T cell receptor beta chains from one sample, sequenced in a study of blood T cell repertoires in COVID-19. The protocol was immunoSEQ multiplex PCR, while the TCRdb copy is restricted to in-frame clones and leaves out a portion. The data hold 180,000 or so clones, with 86% observed a single time. The source material was PBMCs or T cells enriched from blood (not recorded which). The receptors come from a man aged 35-49 years with acute COVID-19. The CDR3 runs from the conserved cysteine through the conserved F or W. The D gene is left open where the match is weak. Clone size, where shown, is once, few, many, or a class for clones that have expanded.

>-|-|TRBV5-1|TRBJ2-1
CASSLSASMLDEQFF
TGCGCCAGCAGCTTGTCGGCTAGTATGCTCGATGAGCAGTTCTTC
>-|once|TRBV11-3|TRBJ2-5
CASSSGTNQETQYF
TGTGCCAGCAGCTCGGGGACAAATCAAGAGACCCAGTACTTC
>TRBD2|-|TRBV3-1/TRBV3-2|TRBJ2-7
CASSQAWTSGSEEQYF
TGTGCCAGCAGCCAGGCCTGGACTAGCGGGAGTGAAGAGCAGTACTTC
>TRBD1|-|TRBV9|TRBJ2-6
CASSPGTGYSGANVLTF
TGTGCCAGCAGTCCCGGGACAGGGTACTCTGGGGCCAACGTCCTGACTTTC
>-|-|TRBV19|TRBJ2-1
CASSIADEQFF
TGTGCCAGTAGTATAGCGGATGAGCAGTTCTTC
>-|-|TRBV27|TRBJ1-4
CASSALGREHEKLFF
TGTGCCAGCAGTGCCCTAGGCAGGGAACATGAAAAACTGTTTTTT
>-|-|TRBV28|TRBJ2-2
CASKGQGRTGELFF
TGTGCCAGCAAAGGCCAGGGCCGCACCGGGGAGCTGTTTTTT
>-|-|TRBV6-1|TRBJ2-7
CASSEIWRQQQYF
TGTGCCAGCAGTGAAATCTGGCGACAACAGCAGTACTTC
>-|-|TRBV25-1|TRBJ2-5
CASSRSQETQYF
TGTGCCAGCAGTCGCAGCCAAGAGACCCAGTACTTC
>TRBD2|few|TRBV4-2|TRBJ2-1
CASSQWLAGYNEQFF
TGTGCCAGCAGCCAATGGCTAGCGGGTTACAATGAGCAGTTCTTC
>-|-|TRBV19|TRBJ2-7
CASSKRATYEQYF
TGTGCCAGTAGTAAGAGGGCTACCTACGAGCAGTACTTC
>-|-|TRBV7-2|TRBJ1-4
CASSFEPSYSGGEKLFF
TGTGCCAGCAGCTTCGAACCCTCTTACTCTGGGGGGGAAAAACTGTTTTTT
>TRBD2|-|TRBV29-1|TRBJ2-3
CSAATSGGTDTQYF
TGCAGCGCTGCTACTAGCGGGGGCACAGATACGCAGTATTTT
>-|-|TRBV6-2/TRBV6-3|TRBJ1-5
CASSDWGEQPQHF
TGTGCCAGCAGCGACTGGGGCGAACAGCCCCAGCATTTT
>TRBD1|-|TRBV14|TRBJ2-2
CASSHRGTGTGELFF
TGTGCCAGCAGCCACAGGGGGACAGGAACCGGGGAGCTGTTTTTT
>-|once|TRBV6-1|TRBJ2-7
CASSSPDSYEQYF
TGTGCCAGCAGTTCCCCAGACAGCTACGAGCAGTACTTC
>-|-|TRBV5-1|TRBJ1-4
CASSFHGLNEKLFF
TGCGCCAGCAGCTTTCATGGACTTAATGAAAAACTGTTTTTT
>-|-|TRBV7-2|TRBJ1-6
CASSLAVRGSPLHF
TGTGCCAGCAGCTTGGCTGTCAGGGGTTCACCCCTCCACTTT
>TRBD2|-|TRBV7-9|TRBJ2-7
CASSLAGGGRAHEQYF
TGTGCCAGCAGCTTAGCCGGAGGAGGGAGGGCCCACGAGCAGTACTTC
>TRBD1|-|TRBV6-5|TRBJ2-7
CASSSGGGQGDRQYF
TGTGCCAGCAGTTCCGGGGGAGGACAGGGAGATAGGCAGTACTTC
>TRBD1|few|TRBV5-6|TRBJ2-7
CASSLGTGAREQYF
TGTGCCAGCAGCTTGGGGACAGGGGCGCGGGAGCAGTACTTC
>TRBD1|-|TRBV10-3|TRBJ1-5
CAISGGDRNQPQHF
TGTGCCATCAGTGGGGGGGACAGGAATCAGCCCCAGCATTTT
>-|-|TRBV2|TRBJ2-5
CASSTGETQYF
TGTGCCAGCAGTACGGGAGAGACCCAGTACTTC
>-|-|TRBV11-3|TRBJ2-1
CASSLAGVYNEQFF
TGTGCCAGCAGCTTAGCGGGGGTCTACAATGAGCAGTTCTTC
>-|-|TRBV5-6|TRBJ2-7
CASSQGSGGYEQYF
TGTGCCAGCAGCCAGGGTTCAGGGGGGTATGAGCAGTACTTC
>TRBD1|-|TRBV5-1|TRBJ1-5
CASSPGQTNQPQHF
TGCGCCAGCAGTCCGGGACAGACTAATCAGCCCCAGCATTTT
>-|-|TRBV5-8|TRBJ1-4
CASSFSGREKLFF
TGTGCCAGCAGCTTCTCAGGGCGTGAAAAACTGTTTTTT
>-|few|TRBV6-1|TRBJ1-6
CASSVPRAPSYNSPLHF
TGTGCCAGCAGTGTCCCCAGGGCCCCCTCCTATAATTCACCCCTCCACTTT
>TRBD1|-|TRBV4-2|TRBJ2-7
CASSPVGQGARYEQYF
TGTGCCAGCAGCCCAGTGGGCCAGGGGGCGAGATACGAGCAGTACTTC
>-|few|TRBV6-5|TRBJ1-2
CASSYSVIHAGGYTF
TGTGCCAGCAGTTACTCAGTCATCCACGCGGGCGGCTACACCTTC
>-|-|TRBV18|TRBJ1-5
CASSALQGGNQPQHF
TGTGCCAGCTCAGCGTTACAGGGAGGGAATCAGCCCCAGCATTTT
>-|-|TRBV6-5|TRBJ1-5
CASSYVGGSGQPQHF
TGTGCCAGCAGTTACGTAGGGGGTTCTGGTCAGCCCCAGCATTTT
>TRBD1|-|TRBV6-5|TRBJ1-3
CASSYRGPGNTIYF
TGTGCCAGCAGTTACAGGGGGCCTGGAAACACCATATATTTT
>-|many|TRBV19|TRBJ2-6
CASSSDRSSGANVLTF
TGTGCCAGTAGTTCGGACAGAAGCTCTGGGGCCAACGTCCTGACTTTC
>TRBD1|once|TRBV6-1|TRBJ2-1
CASSEAEPGQAYNEQFF
TGTGCCAGCAGTGAAGCGGAACCCGGACAGGCCTACAATGAGCAGTTCTTC
>-|once|TRBV7-9|TRBJ2-3
CASTPKERSVSDTQYF
TGTGCCAGCACCCCTAAGGAGCGGTCAGTCTCAGATACGCAGTATTTT
>-|-|TRBV6-6|TRBJ1-1
CASSRGLGSLEAFF
TGTGCCAGCAGCCGTGGACTGGGAAGTTTGGAAGCTTTCTTT
>-|-|TRBV11-1|TRBJ2-7
CASSLFGLAGEQYF
TGTGCCAGCAGCTTATTTGGGCTGGCAGGCGAGCAGTACTTC
>-|-|TRBV10-2|TRBJ2-3
CASSDRTGTDTQYF
TGCGCCAGCAGTGATCGGACTGGCACAGATACGCAGTATTTT
>TRBD1|-|TRBV25-1|TRBJ2-7
CASSGSKTGVRYEQYF
TGTGCCAGCAGTGGGTCCAAGACAGGGGTTAGGTACGAGCAGTACTTC
>-|-|TRBV5-8|TRBJ1-3
CASSLRGDPGNTIYF
TGTGCCAGCAGCTTGCGGGGAGACCCTGGAAACACCATATATTTT
>-|-|TRBV7-2|TRBJ1-3
CASGAWAGNTIYF
TGTGCCAGCGGAGCTTGGGCTGGAAACACCATATATTTT
>-|-|TRBV7-2|TRBJ2-7
CASSLGRRYEQYF
TGTGCCAGCAGCTTAGGAAGGAGATACGAGCAGTACTTC
>TRBD1|-|TRBV6-2/TRBV6-3|TRBJ1-5
CASSYPRTGYSNQPQHF
TGTGCCAGCAGTTACCCCCGGACAGGCTATAGCAATCAGCCCCAGCATTTT
>TRBD1|once|TRBV7-2|TRBJ2-1
CASSSRDSYNEQFF
TGTGCCAGCAGCAGTCGGGACAGCTACAATGAGCAGTTCTTC
>TRBD2|-|TRBV18|TRBJ2-3
CASSPGLAYTDTQYF
TGTGCCAGCTCACCAGGACTAGCGTACACAGATACGCAGTATTTT
>TRBD2|-|TRBV7-6|TRBJ2-1
CASSSQTSGSRHEQFF
TGTGCCAGCAGCTCGCAGACTAGCGGGAGTCGGCATGAGCAGTTCTTC
>-|few|TRBV28|TRBJ1-2
CASSPVNYGYTF
TGTGCCAGCAGCCCTGTTAACTATGGCTACACCTTC
>TRBD1|-|TRBV9|TRBJ1-1
CASSVGQGTEAFF
TGTGCCAGCAGCGTAGGACAGGGCACTGAAGCTTTCTTT
>TRBD2|-|TRBV3-1/TRBV3-2|TRBJ2-1
CASSLAGGRNNEQFF
TGTGCCAGCAGCCTAGCGGGAGGGAGGAACAATGAGCAGTTCTTC
>-|-|TRBV20-1|TRBJ1-1
CSVVSRAFF
TGCAGTGTCGTCTCCCGAGCTTTCTTT
>TRBD2|-|TRBV25-1|TRBJ2-2
CASSEGLASKVVGELFF
TGTGCCAGCAGTGAGGGACTAGCTTCTAAAGTGGTCGGGGAGCTGTTTTTT
>-|-|TRBV4-1|TRBJ1-6
CASSPAANSPLHF
TGCGCCAGCAGCCCGGCGGCTAATTCACCCCTCCACTTT
>-|-|TRBV11-2|TRBJ2-7
CASSATPDYYEQYF
TGTGCCAGCAGCGCCACTCCCGATTACTACGAGCAGTACTTC
>-|-|TRBV24-1|TRBJ1-2
CATSDLDTSGFRGYTF
TGTGCCACCAGTGACCTGGACACTTCTGGGTTTCGGGGCTACACCTTC
>-|-|TRBV4-3|TRBJ2-3
CASSPTGDNTDTQYF
TGCGCCAGCAGCCCCACCGGGGACAACACAGATACGCAGTATTTT
>TRBD2|-|TRBV5-1|TRBJ2-7
CASSLAGGSSYEQYF
TGCGCCAGCAGCTTGGCTGGCGGGAGTTCGTACGAGCAGTACTTC
>-|-|TRBV11-2|TRBJ1-4
CASSLITGSANEKLFF
TGTGCCAGCAGCTTGATAACAGGGTCTGCTAATGAAAAACTGTTTTTT
>TRBD2|-|TRBV14|TRBJ2-3
CASSHGRTSDARDTQYF
TGTGCCAGCAGCCATGGCCGGACTAGCGACGCGCGAGATACGCAGTATTTT
>-|-|TRBV28|TRBJ1-5
CASGSSNQPQHF
TGTGCCAGCGGGAGTAGCAATCAGCCCCAGCATTTT